This T cell receptor (beta chain) came from a study of T cells expressing NK-cell markers. Study-level background: The study drew TCR beta repertoires from sorted CD3+CD56+NKG2C+, CD3+CD56+NKG2C- and CD3+CD56-NKG2C+ T cells.

TCRdb re-analyzed the 5' RACE reads; it lists each CDR3 protein once, without DNA. The sample yields 400,000 or so distinct CDR3 sequences, of which the top ten take up about 11%. Germline lookup yields CDR1 KGHDR and CDR2 SFDVKD. The CDR3 extends over 16 amino acids. V gene TRBV24-1 combines with J gene TRBJ2-1; TCRdb returns TRBD1, unconfirmable since there is no DNA. The clonotype comes from a woman between 50 and 59 years old in good health. The sequenced sample consisted of blood T cells: a sorted CD56 or NKG2C T cell subset, CD4+ or CD8+ T cells, or bulk PBMC T cells (not recorded which). The CDR3 region is CATSDLPGTSVDEQFF.